These 28 T cell receptor beta chains were sequenced from one sample in a study of cytomegalovirus exposure and HLA in healthy donors. The PCR ran on 60 Vbeta and 13 Jbeta primers. Repertoires were generated with immunoSEQ multiplex PCR, while TCRdb's copy carries only in-frame clones and drops some. In the table there are 80,000 to 90,000 clones, around 80% of which are singletons. The specimen was PBMCs. The receptor set was obtained from a man under 40 in good health and CMV-seronegative.

The chain links TRBV9 to TRBJ1-4; a possible D gene is TRBD1 (6 bases). V lost 3 bases and J 4 bases, leaving 10 bases between the germline ends. The germline CDR1 and CDR2 sequences are SGDLS and YYNGEE. The CDR3 has 14 residues. CDR3 residues: CASSETGNNEKLFF. The CDR3, as DNA: TGTGCCAGCAGCGAGACAGGCAATAATGAAAAACTGTTTTTT.

This rearrangement joins TRBV11-2 to TRBJ2-7; tentatively, D is TRBD1 (6 bases). V was shortened by 7 bases and J by 3 bases, with 19 bases between the two germline ends. In germline, CDR1 is SGHAT, CDR2 FQNNGV. The CDR3 covers 15 residues. CDR3 amino acids: CASNRGVGQFYEQYF. In DNA, the CDR3 is TGTGCCAGCAACCGGGGTGTGGGACAATTCTACGAGCAGTACTTC.

The rearrangement links TRBV18 to TRBJ2-1; the match to TRBD2 covers 12 bases. Germline loops: CDR1 KGHSH, CDR2 LQKENI. The V and J ends lost 1 base and 7 bases, in that order; junction bases with no gene match: 11. The CDR3 sequence is 18 residues long. CDR3 DNA: TGTGCCAGCTCACCACTCGGTCTACCTAGCGGGGGGGCTAATGAGCAGTTCTTC. Translation gives CASSPLGLPSGGANEQFF.

This clone was recorded only once. The chain uses TRBV2 and TRBJ1-3; 10 bases agree with TRBD1. Germline loops: CDR1 SNHLY, CDR2 FYNNEI. The trim removed 6 bases at V and 0 bases at J, leaving 17 bases unmatched. CDR3 length: 20 amino acids. CDR3 sequence: CASSDPSRQGATSSGNTIYF. In nucleotides, the CDR3 is TGTGCCAGCAGCGACCCCTCCCGACAGGGGGCCACCAGCTCTGGAAACACCATATATTTT. Full variable domain (remainder filled in from reference TRBV2 and TRBJ1-3): EPEVTQTPSHQVTQMGQEVILRCVPISNHLYFYWYRQILGQKVEFLVSFYNNEISEKSEIFDDQFSVERPDGSNFTLKIRSTKLEDSAMYFCASSDPSRQGATSSGNTIYFGEGSWLTVV.

V usage is TRBV5-1 and J usage is TRBJ2-5; TRBD1 might be the D (7 bases). V dropped 7 bases and J dropped 1 base, with 11 bases sitting between them. Germline V gene sequence: CDR1 SGHRS, CDR2 YFSETQ. This CDR3 is 13 amino acids long. The CDR3 nucleotides read TGCGCCAGCGGGGGGACAGCCCAAGAGACCCAGTACTTC. This codes for CASGGTAQETQYF. The full variable domain, its missing parts supplied by reference TRBV5-1 and TRBJ2-5, is KAGVTQTPRYLIKTRGQQVTLSCSPISGHRSVSWYQQTPGQGLQFLFEYFSETQRNKGNFPGRFSGRQFSNSRSEMNVSTLELGDSALYLCASGGTAQETQYFGPGTRLLVL.

This chain uses TRBV30 with TRBJ1-5, with D unresolved. The CDR3 loop spans 14 amino acids. Germline-derived CDR1 and CDR2 are GTSNPN and SVGIG (reference sequence). Trimming removed 0 bases at V and 5 bases at J, with 11 bases between. CDR3: CAWSVNSGDQPQHF. The CDR3 DNA reads TGTGCCTGGAGTGTAAATTCGGGTGATCAGCCCCAGCATTTT.

The chain uses TRBV2 and TRBJ1-2; unclear D gene. V lost 4 bases, J lost 6 bases, and 9 bases lay in between. This CDR3 region has 12 residues. The germline V gene has CDR1 SNHLY and CDR2 FYNNEI. CDR3 DNA: TGTGCCAGCAGTGGATCTAGGAATGGCTACACCTTC. Translation gives CASSGSRNGYTF. The whole variable domain, filled in from reference TRBV2 and TRBJ1-2, reads EPEVTQTPSHQVTQMGQEVILRCVPISNHLYFYWYRQILGQKVEFLVSFYNNEISEKSEIFDDQFSVERPDGSNFTLKIRSTKLEDSAMYFCASSGSRNGYTFGSGTRLTVV.

The chain carries TRBV29-1 and TRBJ1-2; 7 bases agree with TRBD1. Per the germline V gene, CDR1 is SQVTM and CDR2 is ANQGSEA. The CDR3 has 14 amino acids. The junction had 9 bases not matched to a gene; V was cut back by 4 bases and J by 4 bases. DNA for the CDR3: TGCAGCGTTGCTGACAGGGCGCCAAGCTATGGCTACACCTTC. This gives the protein CSVADRAPSYGYTF.

This clone was seen more than once but under ten times. The chain has TRBV28 and TRBJ2-1, with TRBD1 matching 10 bases. The germline V gene has CDR1 MDHEN and CDR2 SYDVKM. This CDR3 is built from 15 residues. The V segment lost 3 bases and the J segment 8 bases; nucleotides outside the gene matches: 7. The CDR3, as DNA: TGTGCCAGCAGTTTGTTTCCGGGACAGGGGTATGAGCAGTTCTTC. This codes for CASSLFPGQGYEQFF.

The genes are TRBV9 and TRBJ1-3, with 7 bases aligning to TRBD1. V lost 4 bases to trimming and J lost 4 bases; unmatched junction nucleotides: 11. This CDR3 comprises 16 residues. Germline CDR1 and CDR2: SGDLS and YYNGEE. CDR3 DNA: TGTGCCAGCAGCCCCCGAATAGGGGGCTTCGGAAACACCATATATTTT. This gives the protein CASSPRIGGFGNTIYF.

The chain links TRBV29-1 to TRBJ1-1; tentatively, D is TRBD1 (5 bases). Germline CDR1 is SQVTM and CDR2 is ANQGSEA. This CDR3 has 14 amino acids. V lost 7 bases and J lost 3, with 18 bases in between. CDR3 DNA: TGCAGCGGGAAGCGGGGCACCTCGGACACTGAAGCTTTCTTT. Its protein is CSGKRGTSDTEAFF. The full variable domain, completed using reference TRBV29-1 and TRBJ1-1, is SAVISQKPSRDICQRGTSLTIQCQVDSQVTMMFWYRQQPGQSLTLIATANQGSEATYESGFVIDKFPISRPNLTFSTLTVSNMSPEDSSIYLCSGKRGTSDTEAFFGQGTRLTVV.

V is TRBV29-1 and J is TRBJ2-3; maybe TRBD1 (5 bases). Trimming cost V 0 bases and J 1 base, with 8 bases left between them. Germline V lookup: CDR1 SQVTM, CDR2 ANQGSEA. This CDR3 is 14 amino acids long. The CDR3 spells CSVEEPGRTDTQYF. CDR3 in DNA: TGCAGCGTTGAAGAGCCAGGGCGCACAGATACGCAGTATTTT.

The chain has TRBV6-5 and TRBJ1-2; D may be TRBD1 (6 bases). Germline CDR1 and CDR2: MNHEY and SVGAGI. V was clipped by 2 bases and J by 6 bases, with 10 bases between them. CDR3 length: 13 amino acids. CDR3 residues: CASSYGTTDGYTF. For the CDR3, the DNA is TGTGCCAGCAGTTACGGGACAACCGATGGCTACACCTTC.

This clone was observed a few times. J is TRBJ1-2 and V is TRBV5-1; TRBD1 matches at 9 bases. The V segment lost 4 bases and the J segment 8 bases; nucleotides outside the gene matches: 9. The V gene's germline CDR1 is SGHRS and CDR2 YFSETQ. CDR3 size: 14 residues. DNA for the CDR3: TGCGCCAGCAGCATAGAACAGGGGGCTCGGGGCTACACCTTC. Protein sequence: CASSIEQGARGYTF. Drawing the rest from reference TRBV5-1 and TRBJ1-2, the complete variable domain is KAGVTQTPRYLIKTRGQQVTLSCSPISGHRSVSWYQQTPGQGLQFLFEYFSETQRNKGNFPGRFSGRQFSNSRSEMNVSTLELGDSALYLCASSIEQGARGYTFGSGTRLTVV.

The chain couples TRBV11-2 to TRBJ1-1; D perhaps matches TRBD1 (6 bases). This CDR3 has 15 residues. From germline, CDR1 is SGHAT and CDR2 FQNNGV. The V gene lost 2 bases and the J gene lost 4 bases, with 14 bases spanning the gap. CDR3 sequence: CASSLRIQGSTEAFF. The CDR3 nucleotides read TGTGCCAGCAGCTTAAGGATACAGGGCAGCACTGAAGCTTTCTTT.

The rearrangement links TRBV6-6 to TRBJ1-5; no reliable D call. The CDR3 sequence is 15 residues long. V was pared by 7 bases and J by 4 bases, with 17 bases between. The germline V gene encodes CDR1 MNHNY and CDR2 SVGAGI (reference sequence). CDR3: CASTLWEGGNQPQHF. As DNA, the CDR3 is TGTGCCAGCACTCTCTGGGAGGGTGGTAATCAGCCCCAGCATTTT.

The chain carries TRBV15 and TRBJ1-2, with unresolved D. Between the trimmed V and J ends, which lost 0 bases and 7 bases, there was a span of 12 bases. CDR1 LNHNV and CDR2 YYDKDF come from the germline V gene (reference sequence). The CDR3 covers 14 residues. CDR3 protein: CATSRDFTRGGYTF. DNA for the CDR3: TGTGCCACCAGCAGAGATTTCACAAGAGGTGGCTACACCTTC.

In the case of this clone: An end of the junction does not agree with germline; a read error may underlie this. The chain uses TRBV14 and TRBJ2-7, with TRBD1 matching 8 bases. This CDR3 is built from 13 residues. Germline V gene sequence: CDR1 SGHDN, CDR2 FVKESK. DNA for the CDR3: TGTGTCAGCAGCCAAGACAGGGGATACGAGCAGTACTTC. Translation gives CVSSQDRGYEQYF. Based on the CDR3 plus reference TRBV14 and TRBJ2-7, the full variable domain is EAGVTQFPSHSVIEKGQTVTLRCDPISGHDNLYWYRRVMGKEIKFLLHFVKESKQDESGMPNNRFLAERTGGTYSTLKVQPAELEDSGVYFCVSSQDRGYEQYFGPGTRLTVT.

This clone was detected only once. V usage is TRBV7-9 and J usage is TRBJ1-1; tentatively, D is TRBD1 (6 bases). The CDR3 contains 13 residues. Germline V CDR1 and CDR2: SEHNR, FQNEAQ (reference sequence). Trimming left V 1 base short and J 6 bases short, with 9 bases between. CDR3 sequence: CASSLEGGPEAFF. CDR3 DNA: TGTGCCAGCAGCTTAGAGGGGGGGCCTGAAGCTTTCTTT. The whole variable domain, filled in from reference TRBV7-9 and TRBJ1-1, reads DTGVSQNPRHKITKRGQNVTFRCDPISEHNRLYWYRQTLGQGPEFLTYFQNEAQLEKSRLLSDRFSAERPKGSFSTLEIQRTEQGDSAMYLCASSLEGGPEAFFGQGTRLTVV.

The rearrangement links TRBV10-3 to TRBJ2-1; 7 bases map to TRBD1. The germline V gene encodes CDR1 ENHRY and CDR2 SYGVKD. Trimming removed 0 bases from V and 1 base from J; junction bases left unmatched: 9. This CDR3 is built from 18 residues. CDR3 bases: TGTGCCATCAGTGAGTCGATCCAGAGGACAGGATCCTACAATGAGCAGTTCTTC. Translating gives CAISESIQRTGSYNEQFF.

Here the CDR3 DNA reads TGTGCCAGCAGAGACTTGTCCCGCTCCTACGAGCAGTACTTC. Its translation: CASRDLSRSYEQYF. V gene TRBV7-2 combines with J gene TRBJ2-7; no firm D call. The CDR3 sequence is 14 residues long. V lost 6 bases, J lost 0 bases, and 12 bases lay in between. CDR1 is SGHTA and CDR2 is FQGNSA in the germline V gene.

The chain couples TRBV30 to TRBJ2-5, with D unclear. V was trimmed by 0 bases and J by 3 bases, leaving 8 bases between them. The CDR3 is 13 amino acids. CDR1 is GTSNPN and CDR2 is SVGIG in the germline V gene (reference sequence). The chain's CDR3 is CAWSVLPKETQYF. CDR3 sequence (DNA): TGTGCCTGGAGTGTACTCCCCAAAGAGACCCAGTACTTC.

The V gene is TRBV11-3, the J gene TRBJ1-1, with D perhaps matching TRBD1 (5 bases). The germline CDR1 and CDR2 sequences are SGHNT and YENEEA. This CDR3 has 14 residues. Trimming left V 2 bases short and J 6 bases short, with 13 bases between. CDR3 protein: CASSLSRAGSEAFF. The CDR3 coding sequence is TGTGCCAGCAGCTTAAGTCGCGCAGGGTCTGAAGCTTTCTTT.

The V gene is TRBV7-8, the J gene TRBJ1-1; D unclear. The germline gives CDR1 SGHVS, CDR2 FQNEAQ. CDR3 size: 12 residues. Trimming pared 2 bases from V and 3 bases from J, leaving 4 bases between. DNA for the CDR3: TGTGCCAGCAGCTTACCCGACACTGAAGCTTTCTTT. Its protein is CASSLPDTEAFF. The full variable domain, in which reference TRBV7-8 and TRBJ1-1 provide the parts outside the CDR3, is GAGVSQSPRYKVAKRGQDVALRCDPISGHVSLFWYQQALGQGPEFLTYFQNEAQLDKSGLPSDRFFAERPEGSVSTLKIQRTQQEDSAVYLCASSLPDTEAFFGQGTRLTVV.

V gene TRBV19 combines with J gene TRBJ1-5; TRBD1 agrees at 8 bases. Germline assignment: CDR1 LNHDA and CDR2 SQIVND (reference sequence). V was clipped by 4 bases and J by 1 base; unmatched bases: 18. The CDR3 spans 20 residues. Here the CDR3 DNA reads TGTGCCAGTAGTACCCCTCCCCGTTCGACAGGGGTCCCAAGCAATCAGCCCCAGCATTTT. This sequence encodes CASSTPPRSTGVPSNQPQHF.

The rearrangement links TRBV7-2 to TRBJ2-7; 9 nucleotides agree with TRBD1. Germline loops: CDR1 SGHTA, CDR2 FQGNSA. CDR3 length equals 14 residues. V shed 5 bases, J shed 5 bases, and the junction held 7 bases outside the gene matches. CDR3 in amino acids: CASSIDRGTHEQYF. The CDR3 region has the DNA TGTGCCAGCAGCATCGACAGGGGGACCCACGAGCAGTACTTC.

J is TRBJ1-2 and V is TRBV29-1; D not resolved. In germline, CDR1 is SQVTM, CDR2 ANQGSEA. This CDR3 is 13 amino acids long. V was cut by 6 bases and J by 1 base, with 12 bases left in between. The CDR3 loop reads CSVGAAVNYGYTF. Written as DNA, the CDR3 is TGCAGCGTGGGAGCGGCCGTTAACTATGGCTACACCTTC.

The chain couples TRBV15 to TRBJ1-6, with D possibly being TRBD1 (6 bases). CDR1 LNHNV and CDR2 YYDKDF come from the germline V gene (reference sequence). Trimming took off 0 bases at V and 5 bases at J, with 14 bases between the two ends. This CDR3 region has 17 residues. For the CDR3, the DNA is TGTGCCACCAGCAGAGATCCGAGGGGGAGGGATAATTCACCCCTCCACTTT. As protein: CATSRDPRGRDNSPLHF. Supplemented by reference TRBV15 and TRBJ1-6, the full variable domain reads DAMVIQNPRYQVTQFGKPVTLSCSQTLNHNVMYWYQQKSSQAPKLLFHYYDKDFNNEADTPDNFQSRRPNTSFCFLDIRSPGLGDTAMYLCATSRDPRGRDNSPLHFGNGTRLTVT.